Listed below are T cell receptor beta chains from one sample, sequenced in a study of blood T cells in healthy people across ages. TCRdb processed the 5' RACE reads anew with MiXCR; each CDR3 protein has one entry. Of some 900,000 distinct CDR3 sequences in the sample, around 48% are singletons; the top ten hold roughly 13%. Sequences were obtained from blood. The receptors were gathered from a man aged 30 to 39 in good health. Each CDR3 is given with its conserved first and last residue. The D gene is left open where the match is weak. Clone size is shown for a subset of rows, as once, few, many or a class of expanded clone.

d_call: NA; j_call: TRBJ2-3; clone_size: NA; v_call: TRBV20-1; cdr3_aa: CSARRQSGTDTQYF; cdr3_nt: TGCAGTGCTAGACGACAGTCGGGCACAGATACGCAGTATTTT
d_call: NA; j_call: TRBJ2-7; clone_size: few; v_call: TRBV6-6; cdr3_aa: CASNQQQGIAYEQYF; cdr3_nt: TGTGCCAGCAACCAACAACAGGGAATCGCCTACGAGCAGTACTTC
d_call: NA; j_call: TRBJ2-3; clone_size: NA; v_call: TRBV20-1; cdr3_aa: CSADYPERVGTDTQYF; cdr3_nt: TGCAGTGCTGATTACCCCGAGCGGGTCGGCACAGATACGCAGTATTTT
d_call: NA; j_call: TRBJ1-2; clone_size: NA; v_call: TRBV6-5; cdr3_aa: CASSYSGSSGGYTF; cdr3_nt: TGTGCCAGCAGTTACTCGGGGTCCTCCGGAGGCTACACCTTC
d_call: TRBD1; j_call: TRBJ2-5; clone_size: once; v_call: TRBV30; cdr3_aa: CAWSEDRQETQYF; cdr3_nt: TGTGCCTGGAGCGAGGACAGGCAAGAGACCCAGTACTTC
d_call: NA; j_call: TRBJ1-2; clone_size: NA; v_call: TRBV12-3/TRBV12-4; cdr3_aa: CASSFLFRGDYGYTF; cdr3_nt: TGTGCCAGCAGTTTCCTTTTTAGGGGAGACTATGGCTACACCTTC
d_call: NA; j_call: TRBJ2-1; clone_size: NA; v_call: TRBV10-3; cdr3_aa: CAIRGGDGSSYNEQFF; cdr3_nt: TGTGCCATCAGGGGCGGGGACGGCAGCTCCTACAATGAGCAGTTCTTC
d_call: NA; j_call: TRBJ2-1; clone_size: many; v_call: TRBV5-1; cdr3_aa: CASSLNVGAGYNEQFF; cdr3_nt: TGCGCCAGCAGCTTGAATGTGGGCGCGGGCTACAATGAGCAGTTCTTC
d_call: NA; j_call: TRBJ2-7; clone_size: NA; v_call: TRBV30; cdr3_aa: CAWAQGPTYEQYF; cdr3_nt: TGTGCCTGGGCCCAGGGACCCACCTACGAGCAGTACTTC
d_call: NA; j_call: TRBJ2-1; clone_size: NA; v_call: TRBV28; cdr3_aa: CASSMGGAQETQFF; cdr3_nt: TGTGCCAGCAGTATGGGGGGTGCCCAAGAGACCCAGTTCTTC
d_call: NA; j_call: TRBJ2-7; clone_size: NA; v_call: TRBV14; cdr3_aa: CASSQSGTEQYF; cdr3_nt: TGTGCCAGCAGCCAATCGGGAACCGAGCAGTACTTC
d_call: TRBD1; j_call: TRBJ2-1; clone_size: few; v_call: TRBV9; cdr3_aa: CASSSADRRYNEQFF; cdr3_nt: TGTGCCAGCAGCTCTGCGGACAGGCGATACAATGAGCAGTTCTTC
d_call: TRBD1; j_call: TRBJ2-7; clone_size: NA; v_call: TRBV12-3/TRBV12-4; cdr3_aa: CASSRRQGHEQYF; cdr3_nt: TGTGCCAGCAGCCGGCGACAGGGCCACGAGCAGTACTTC
d_call: TRBD2; j_call: TRBJ2-7; clone_size: NA; v_call: TRBV3-1; cdr3_aa: CASSPGLAGDVRYEQYF; cdr3_nt: TGTGCCAGCAGCCCCGGACTAGCGGGAGATGTTCGCTACGAGCAGTACTTC
d_call: TRBD2; j_call: TRBJ2-1; clone_size: few; v_call: TRBV4-3; cdr3_aa: CASSQGGGGADEQFF; cdr3_nt: TGCGCCAGCAGCCAGGGGGGCGGGGGGGCCGATGAGCAGTTCTTC
d_call: TRBD1; j_call: TRBJ2-1; clone_size: NA; v_call: TRBV9; cdr3_aa: CASSVGGQGGNEQFF; cdr3_nt: TGTGCCAGCAGCGTAGGGGGACAGGGGGGCAATGAGCAGTTCTTC